Shown below are 2 T cell receptor beta chains from a single sample sequenced in a study of shared clonotypes between healthy human individuals. The naive CD8 fraction comprised CD45RO-negative cells positively selected for CCR7 and excluded terminally differentiated effector memory CD45RA+ cells. Clones were sequenced by immunoSEQ multiplex PCR, and TCRdb holds only the in-frame ones, with some missing. This table holds more than 2 million clones, around 96% found once. The sequenced material came from naive CD8+ T cells sorted from blood. These TCRs come from a young man in good health.

The V and J genes are TRBV6-5 and TRBJ2-5; 7 nucleotides match TRBD1. CDR3 length equals 14 residues. Germline V gene sequence: CDR1 MNHEY, CDR2 SVGAGI. V was clipped by 0 bases and J by 4 bases; unmatched bases: 2. CDR3 region: CASSYSPGGETQYF. CDR3 nucleotide sequence: TGTGCCAGCAGTTACTCCCCAGGGGGAGAGACCCAGTACTTC.

The chain is built from TRBV27 and TRBJ2-7; D is perhaps TRBD1 or TRBD2 (6 bases each). This CDR3 has 16 residues. CDR1 MNHEY and CDR2 SMNVEV come from the germline V gene (reference sequence). V shed 0 bases and J shed 3 bases, with 15 bases lying between them. The CDR3 loop is CASSLSWGARIYEQYF. The CDR3 bases are TGTGCCAGCAGTTTATCATGGGGGGCACGAATCTACGAGCAGTACTTC.